This T cell receptor (beta chain) comes out of a study of a mutant IDH1 vaccine in newly diagnosed glioma (dated by TCRdb to about 2021). Turning to the overall study: Of the 30 to 35 treated patients, around 60% were male and approximately 40% were female, and a mean age of approximately 40 years was recorded. For exploratory analyses, longitudinal TCRB deep sequencing was carried out in more than 20 treated patients wherever samples were available. Peripheral blood was drawn at six visits: V03 (baseline), V05, V07, V10, V12 and V13. Before enrollment, most patients had been given radiochemotherapy with temozolomide as standard therapy, while the rest had received either radiotherapy alone or temozolomide alone.

Remarks on this clone: Its antigen is currently not known. Per-nucleotide qualities are absent, and no much larger clonotype sits a single base away.

In light of the paper, this sample's time point label describes: baseline, week 1 (first vaccination visit). What this sample's treatment or condition label stands for: pre-vaccination baseline after standard-of-care therapy. Donors had newly diagnosed WHO grade 3 or 4 IDH1-mutant astrocytomas with loss of nuclear ATRX. The samples were drawn from NOA16, a multicentre, single-arm, open-label phase I trial in Germany that tested a mutant IDH1 peptide vaccine in humans for the first time. For immunogenicity testing, the blood drawn at visit V03 was used as the baseline sample. Genomic DNA for TCRB sequencing was extracted from EDTA blood using the DNeasy Blood and Tissue Kit. From its cysteine to its phenylalanine, the CDR3 spans 11 amino acids. Only CDR3 DNA remains: 33 bases, in frame from the first base. Looking up the germline V gene yields CDR1 SNHLY and CDR2 FYNNEI. V loses 9 bases, J loses 8 bases, and the germline ends lie 13 bases apart.

On the study overall, not on this receptor specifically: PBMC samples for TCRB deep sequencing were selected based on availability. The authors noted that analyses of patient blood samples could not be reproduced because of sample limitations. Pseudoprogression seemed to be unrelated to changes in the top peripheral T cell clonotypes found by TCRB sequencing. Across multiple MHC alleles, vaccine-induced immune responses were seen in 85% to 95% of patients.

Library generation was performed with the immunoSEQ multiplex PCR assay. Rearranged TCR beta chain sequences were amplified with the hsTCRB Kit following the manufacturer's protocol. An Illumina MiSeq was used to sequence the TCRB libraries. The authors' pipeline ran thus. The proprietary platform of the kit vendor was used for demultiplexing, trimming and gene mapping. TCRdb obtained this table from immuneACCESS and retained in-frame rearrangements with V and J assigned. These tables miss some clones; where compared with another copy, unresolved V genes account for less than half of the shortfall, and the remainder is unexplained. The V and J calls and clone size come from that table; D and trimming were worked out from the DNA. The sample table shows 70,000 to 95,000 clones, and more than 65% are seen once. The ten biggest clones cover about 5.6% of the sample.

This clonotype was obtained from a man aged 40-49 years with glioma. Some clones in this sample may be carry-over from other donors' samples. The sequencing used PBMCs, collected from a glioma patient treated with radiotherapy, temozolomide or both. The V and J segments used are TRBV2 and TRBJ1-2; confidence is insufficient to name the D gene. The CDR3 reads CASVRDGGYTF. The DNA is as follows: TGTGCCAGTGTTAGGGATGGGGGCTACACCTTC.